Following are 31 T cell receptor beta chains from one sample sequenced in a study of beta chain features in type 1 diabetes. Investigators reverse transcribed all isolated RNA, so they sequenced expressed TCRB transcripts. Profiled with immunoSEQ multiplex PCR; TCRdb holds only in-frame clones, not every one. In the table there are 150,000 to 200,000 clones, approximately 9.9% of which are singletons. The sequenced sample was central memory CD4+ T cells from blood. These receptors came from a woman aged 18 to 35 in good health.

The chain combines TRBV5-1 with TRBJ2-6; D ambiguous. CDR1 and CDR2 (germline): SGHRS, YFSETQ. Deletions cut 1 base from V and 3 bases from J, with 5 bases between. The CDR3 is 14 amino acids. This chain's CDR3 is CASSLRSGANVLTF. The CDR3 DNA reads as TGCGCCAGCAGCTTGAGGAGTGGGGCCAACGTCCTGACTTTC. Complete variable domain (other parts from reference TRBV5-1 and TRBJ2-6): KAGVTQTPRYLIKTRGQQVTLSCSPISGHRSVSWYQQTPGQGLQFLFEYFSETQRNKGNFPGRFSGRQFSNSRSEMNVSTLELGDSALYLCASSLRSGANVLTFGAGSRLTVL.

The V gene is TRBV7-9, the J gene TRBJ1-4; the D is unclear. CDR3 length: 15 amino acids. From germline, CDR1 is SEHNR and CDR2 FQNEAQ (reference sequence). Trimming shortened V by 5 bases and J by 8 bases, and 18 bases separated the two germline ends. As DNA, the CDR3 is TGTGCCAGCAGCGGTACTACGAGGGTGGGAGAAAAACTGTTTTTT. Translation gives CASSGTTRVGEKLFF.

The chain couples TRBV2 to TRBJ2-7, with a possible D match to TRBD1 (5 bases). Trimming removed 6 bases at V and 1 base at J, with 19 bases between. Germline lookup yields CDR1 SNHLY and CDR2 FYNNEI. The CDR3 covers 16 residues. CDR3 region: CASRPRWGLGSYEQYF. The CDR3 bases are TGTGCCAGCAGGCCAAGGTGGGGCCTGGGGTCCTACGAGCAGTACTTC.

V gene TRBV7-8 combines with J gene TRBJ1-5; D is undetermined. The CDR3 loop spans 15 amino acids. Germline CDR1 is SGHVS and CDR2 is FQNEAQ. Trimming removed 5 bases at V and 3 bases at J, with 14 bases between. CDR3 nucleotides: TGTGCCAGCAGCCCTACGAGGTCGAACAATCAGCCCCAGCATTTT. Its protein is CASSPTRSNNQPQHF.

This clone was detected a few times. The chain employs TRBV11-2 and TRBJ2-3, with 15 bases that match TRBD2. The germline gives CDR1 SGHAT, CDR2 FQNNGV. The CDR3 totals 16 residues. J lost 6 bases, V lost 5 bases, and 6 bases had no gene match. The CDR3: CASSRAGLAGGDTQYF. DNA for the CDR3: TGTGCCAGCAGCCGCGCCGGACTAGCGGGAGGGGATACGCAGTATTTT.

The rearrangement uses TRBV7-2 and TRBJ2-3; TRBD1 aligns across 8 bases. Trimming at V came to 4 bases and at J to 3 bases, leaving 9 bases not matched to a gene. The CDR3 has 16 amino acids. Germline CDR1 and CDR2: SGHTA and FQGNSA. In DNA form, the CDR3 reads TGTGCCAGCAGCTACACCGGGACAGGTGTAACAGATACGCAGTATTTT. Amino acids: CASSYTGTGVTDTQYF.

This clone was seen a handful of times. V and J are TRBV7-2 and TRBJ2-7, with 7 bases lining up with TRBD1. The V and J ends lost 1 base and 6 bases, in that order; junction bases with no gene match: 9. The CDR3 extends over 15 amino acids. CDR1 and CDR2 (germline): SGHTA, FQGNSA. The CDR3 reads CASSLDLGGRGEQYF. CDR3 bases: TGTGCCAGCAGCTTAGATCTAGGGGGCCGGGGCGAGCAGTACTTC. The entire variable domain, with the rest obtained from reference TRBV7-2 and TRBJ2-7, is as follows: GAGVSQSPSNKVTEKGKDVELRCDPISGHTALYWYRQSLGQGLEFLIYFQGNSAPDKSGLPSDRFSAERTGGSVSTLTIQRTQQEDSAVYLCASSLDLGGRGEQYFGPGTRLTVT.

This clone was seen a handful of times. The same CDR3 can be traced to other DNA sequences in this sample. This chain connects TRBV7-2 to TRBJ1-5; D not resolved. CDR1 and CDR2 from the germline V gene are SGHTA and FQGNSA. The CDR3 has 15 residues. V lost 6 bases to trimming and J lost 1 base, with 13 bases between them. This chain's CDR3 is CASSTVGRSNQPQHF. The CDR3 nucleotides read TGTGCCAGCAGTACAGTTGGGAGAAGCAATCAGCCCCAGCATTTT.

The chain is built from TRBV7-8 and TRBJ2-2; 7 bases align to TRBD2. Germline values: CDR1 SGHVS, CDR2 FQNEAQ. After removal of 3 bases from V and 6 bases from J, the junction contained 13 bases not matched to a gene. This CDR3 is 17 amino acids long. Here the CDR3 reads CASSLRVGEGGSGELFF. The CDR3, as DNA: TGTGCCAGCAGCTTGAGGGTCGGGGAGGGAGGTTCCGGGGAGCTGTTTTTT. The variable domain in full, with the rest retrieved from reference TRBV7-8 and TRBJ2-2, is GAGVSQSPRYKVAKRGQDVALRCDPISGHVSLFWYQQALGQGPEFLTYFQNEAQLDKSGLPSDRFFAERPEGSVSTLKIQRTQQEDSAVYLCASSLRVGEGGSGELFFGEGSRLTVL.

The sample holds a few counts of this clone. This chain uses TRBV15 with TRBJ2-7; TRBD1 matches 7 bases. V trimming: 5 bases; J trimming: 4 bases; junction bases outside the gene matches: 5. This CDR3 has 13 residues. The germline V gene has CDR1 LNHNV and CDR2 YYDKDF (reference sequence). CDR3 in DNA: TGTGCCACCAGCCAGGACAGGTTATACGAGCAGTACTTC. It yields the protein CATSQDRLYEQYF.

This clone was found a few times. This chain connects TRBV5-1 to TRBJ2-3, with 7 bases fitting TRBD2. Germline assignment: CDR1 SGHRS and CDR2 YFSETQ. Trimming cost V 0 bases and J 0 bases; bases outside gene matches: 4. This CDR3 is built from 16 residues. CDR3 amino acids: CASSLGNSGSTDTQYF. In nucleotides, the CDR3 is TGCGCCAGCAGCTTGGGTAATAGCGGGAGCACAGATACGCAGTATTTT.

There are a few counts of this clone. The DNA of the CDR3 is TGCAGCACCTCGGGACTATTCACCGGGGAGCTGTTTTTT. The encoded protein is CSTSGLFTGELFF. The J gene is TRBJ2-2, the V gene TRBV29-1; 7 positions agree with TRBD2. This CDR3 spans 13 amino acids. V shed 8 bases and J 4 bases; nucleotides not matched to a gene: 7. Germline-derived CDR1 and CDR2 are SQVTM and ANQGSEA.

This clone turned up a few times. This chain connects TRBV29-1 to TRBJ2-5; TRBD1 aligns across 8 bases. The germline gives CDR1 SQVTM, CDR2 ANQGSEA. The junction had 10 bases not matched to a gene; V was cut back by 7 bases and J by 3 bases. This CDR3 has 14 residues. For the CDR3, the DNA is TGCAGCGCAGGACAGGGATTTGGTGAAGAGACCCAGTACTTC. It is translated as CSAGQGFGEETQYF.

A few counts support this clone. The chain couples TRBV5-1 to TRBJ2-1; 8 bases line up with TRBD1. From germline, CDR1 is SGHRS and CDR2 YFSETQ. The CDR3 is made up of 14 amino acids. The junction had 11 bases not matched to a gene; V was cut back by 5 bases and J by 10 bases. The chain's CDR3 is CASRNTGQGWEQFF. The CDR3 DNA sequence: TGCGCCAGCAGAAACACCGGACAGGGCTGGGAGCAGTTCTTC.

This clone occurred a few times. The chain uses TRBV18 and TRBJ2-3, with 7 bases identical to TRBD2. Looked up from germline, CDR1 is KGHSH and CDR2 is LQKENI. CDR3 length: 16 residues. Losses at the gene ends were 0 bases for V and 4 bases for J; bases not matched to a gene: 7. CDR3 region: CASSPPASGGADTQYF. The DNA of the CDR3 is TGTGCCAGCTCACCACCGGCTAGCGGAGGGGCAGATACGCAGTATTTT.

V usage is TRBV11-2 and J usage is TRBJ2-2; possibly TRBD1 for D (6 bases). The CDR3 is 13 residues long. CDR1 is SGHAT and CDR2 is FQNNGV in the germline V gene. V lost 4 bases and J 9 bases, leaving 12 bases between the germline ends. Here the CDR3 DNA reads TGTGCCAGCAGCTACAGGGCCATGTGGGAGCTGTTTTTT. Amino acid sequence: CASSYRAMWELFF.

This chain joins TRBV11-2 and TRBJ2-5; 9 bases line up with TRBD1. After removal of 4 bases from V and 4 bases from J, the junction contained 13 bases not matched to a gene. The CDR3 totals 17 residues. Germline CDR1 is SGHAT and CDR2 is FQNNGV. Here the CDR3 DNA reads TGTGCCAGCAGCTCCCCTCCTCGAGGGACAGGGAGAGAGACCCAGTACTTC. It encodes CASSSPPRGTGRETQYF.

This clone was seen only a few times. The chain carries TRBV18 and TRBJ1-2; TRBD1 might be the D (5 bases). Looked up from germline, CDR1 is KGHSH and CDR2 is LQKENI. V lost 3 bases and J lost 6, with 14 bases in between. CDR3 length: 14 amino acids. The CDR3 nucleotides read TGTGCCAGCTCACCCGGACAAGGGTCGAATGGCTACACCTTC. Translated: CASSPGQGSNGYTF.

The chain is built from TRBV27 and TRBJ2-3; TRBD2 might be the D (5 bases). Germline V CDR1 and CDR2: MNHEY, SMNVEV (reference sequence). The CDR3 has 14 residues. Trimming took 3 bases from V and 6 from J, leaving 13 bases between them. The CDR3 coding sequence is TGTGCCAGCAGTTTGAGGGATAGTCGGGATACGCAGTATTTT. This encodes CASSLRDSRDTQYF.

In its sample, this clone was seen a few times. The chain links TRBV7-9 to TRBJ2-5; 9 nucleotides align to TRBD2. After removal of 4 bases from V and 5 bases from J, the junction contained 8 bases not matched to a gene. Germline loops: CDR1 SEHNR, CDR2 FQNEAQ (reference sequence). CDR3 length equals 15 residues. This chain's CDR3 is CASSYSGSPGETQYF. In DNA form, the CDR3 reads TGTGCCAGCAGCTATAGCGGGAGCCCCGGGGAGACCCAGTACTTC. The full variable domain, in which reference TRBV7-9 and TRBJ2-5 provide the parts outside the CDR3, is DTGVSQNPRHKITKRGQNVTFRCDPISEHNRLYWYRQTLGQGPEFLTYFQNEAQLEKSRLLSDRFSAERPKGSFSTLEIQRTEQGDSAMYLCASSYSGSPGETQYFGPGTRLLVL.

This clone appeared a few times. The genes are TRBV23-1 and TRBJ2-1; 15 nucleotides match TRBD2. TRBV23-1 is an open reading frame, and its role is uncertain. J was trimmed by 5 bases and V by 0 bases; bases with no gene match: 5. The CDR3 spans 18 residues. DNA for the CDR3: TGCGCCAGCAGTCAATCGCGGGGACTAGCGGGAGGCCACAATGAGCAGTTCTTC. Translated: CASSQSRGLAGGHNEQFF.

The rearrangement links TRBV5-8 to TRBJ1-1; 10 nucleotides line up with TRBD1. Per the germline V gene, CDR1 is SGHTS and CDR2 is YDEGEE. The CDR3 is 15 residues long. V lost 2 bases, J lost 2 bases, and 3 bases stayed unmatched. The CDR3 DNA is TGTGCCAGCAGCTTAGGGACAGGGGATAACACTGAAGCTTTCTTT. Protein sequence: CASSLGTGDNTEAFF.

This sequence joins TRBV18 and TRBJ1-4; 7 bases fit TRBD1. The V segment lost 5 bases and the J segment 8 bases; nucleotides outside the gene matches: 11. The germline gives CDR1 KGHSH, CDR2 LQKENI. CDR3 length equals 15 residues. CDR3 DNA sequence: TGTGCCAGCTCAGGACAGGTGGGCCGGCTCGAAAAACTGTTTTTT. It encodes CASSGQVGRLEKLFF.

This clone appeared a few times. The chain employs TRBV19 and TRBJ2-3; D remains unclear. This CDR3 contains 12 residues. V was trimmed by 5 bases and J by 6 bases, leaving 9 bases between them. Germline V CDR1 and CDR2: LNHDA, SQIVND (reference sequence). This CDR3 is CASSVRGDTQYF. CDR3 coding DNA: TGTGCCAGTAGTGTAAGAGGCGATACGCAGTATTTT.

The genes are TRBV9 and TRBJ2-7; unclear D gene. Trimming left V 0 bases short and J 0 bases short, with 7 bases between. CDR3 length: 14 amino acids. CDR1 is SGDLS, CDR2 YYNGEE, per germline. The DNA for the CDR3 is TGTGCCAGCAGCGTAGGTCCAAACTCCTACGAGCAGTACTTC. Residues: CASSVGPNSYEQYF.

This clone has a handful of counts. V gene TRBV6-1 combines with J gene TRBJ1-2, with D tentatively TRBD1 (6 bases). Trimming took off 5 bases at V and 0 bases at J, with 13 bases between the two ends. CDR1 is MNHNS, CDR2 SASEGT, per germline. The CDR3 totals 15 residues. CDR3 loop: CASSQDRNTNYGYTF. The CDR3 DNA follows: TGTGCCAGCAGTCAGGACAGAAACACTAACTATGGCTACACCTTC.

The rearrangement uses TRBV25-1 and TRBJ2-7; no reliable D call. The CDR3 totals 12 residues. CDR1 MGHDK and CDR2 SYGVNS come from the germline V gene. V was trimmed by 7 bases and J by 2 bases, leaving 9 bases between them. Here the CDR3 DNA reads TGTGCCAGCAACCAGGATACCTACGAGCAGTACTTC. Translating gives CASNQDTYEQYF.

This clone was observed a handful of times. This rearrangement joins TRBV27 to TRBJ1-1, with 7 bases identical to TRBD1. The V segment lost 5 bases and the J segment 5 bases; nucleotides outside the gene matches: 5. The CDR3 loop spans 13 amino acids. Germline V CDR1 and CDR2: MNHEY, SMNVEV (reference sequence). CDR3 sequence: CASSLQGRTEAFF. The CDR3, as DNA: TGTGCCAGCAGTCTACAGGGGAGGACTGAAGCTTTCTTT.

This clone was seen more than once but under ten times. The chain links TRBV5-1 to TRBJ2-1, with unresolved D. This CDR3 contains 15 residues. The germline V gene has CDR1 SGHRS and CDR2 YFSETQ. V was cut by 3 bases and J by 0 bases, with 10 bases left in between. This CDR3 is CASSSSTSSYNEQFF. In nucleotides, the CDR3 is TGCGCCAGCAGCTCGTCCACGAGCTCCTACAATGAGCAGTTCTTC.

The chain joins TRBV9 to TRBJ2-3; TRBD1 matches at 8 bases. V shed 0 bases and J 3 bases; nucleotides not matched to a gene: 3. This CDR3 spans 15 amino acids. Germline CDR1 is SGDLS and CDR2 is YYNGEE. DNA of the CDR3: TGTGCCAGCAGCGTAGGGACAGGGAGTACAGATACGCAGTATTTT. Translated: CASSVGTGSTDTQYF.

This clone has just a few counts. This chain joins TRBV19 and TRBJ1-2; possibly TRBD1 for D (5 bases). V was clipped by 3 bases and J by 2 bases, with 13 bases between them. The length of the CDR3 is 15 residues. The germline V gene encodes CDR1 LNHDA and CDR2 SQIVND (reference sequence). The CDR3 DNA sequence: TGTGCCAGTAGTATTTCGCGGGGCTCCAACTATGGCTACACCTTC. Protein: CASSISRGSNYGYTF.